The present TCR beta chain was sequenced within a study of OX40 agonist ivuxolimab in advanced cancers. Study summary: Cancers in dose escalation were hepatocellular, melanoma, renal cell and head and neck. Overall study results and limits: Clones of CD4+ and CD8+ blood T cells grew by week 6 at doses of 0.1 to 3.0 mg/kg.

Patients were ineligible given autoimmune disease history or systemic immunosuppression. With regard to this clone: What it recognizes is unknown.

Trimming took 10 bases from V and 2 from J, leaving 15 bases between them. Germline values: CDR1 SGDLS, CDR2 YYNGEE. This CDR3 spans 13 amino acids. Assay used: immunoSEQ multiplex PCR; TCRdb lists only in-frame clones, some missing. Here the sample spans approximately 22,000 clones, 83% being singletons. Specimen: CD4+ or CD8+ T cells sorted from blood, collected in a trial of the OX40 agonist ivuxolimab. The receptor's source is an adult with an advanced solid tumor such as melanoma, head and neck, liver or kidney cancer. The chain has TRBV9 and TRBJ1-1; D possibly corresponds to TRBD1 (5 bases). The CDR3, as DNA: TGTGCCTCAAACAGAGGGGCTAACACTGAAGCTTTCTTT. This codes for CASNRGANTEAFF.